This TCR beta chain was sequenced in a study of control samples from healthy donors and cancer patients. V lost 9 bases and J lost 3; bases outside the gene matches: 13. The germline V gene has CDR1 MNHEY and CDR2 SVGAGI. CDR3 length: 15 residues. Profiled with immunoSEQ multiplex PCR; TCRdb holds only in-frame clones, not every one. The sample shows roughly 150,000 clones, about 94% of them seen only once. This clonotype originated in a man aged 45-65 years in good health. The material sequenced was blood. V is TRBV6-5 and J is TRBJ2-7; 8 nucleotides align to TRBD1. The CDR3 DNA sequence: TGTGCCAGTCTCCCGGACAGGGCCATCTTCTACGAGCAGTACTTC. It is translated as CASLPDRAIFYEQYF.